Included here is one TCR beta chain sequence, with context. These data are taken from a study of shared clonotypes between healthy human individuals. Losses at the gene ends were 3 bases for V and 2 bases for J; bases not matched to a gene: 9. The CDR3 is made up of 16 amino acids. The germline gives CDR1 MDHEN, CDR2 SYDVKM. Clones were sequenced by immunoSEQ multiplex PCR, and TCRdb holds only the in-frame ones, with some missing. The table has millions of clones, around nine tenths seen once. The J gene is TRBJ1-2, the V gene TRBV28; TRBD1 agrees at 7 bases. Sequenced: naive CD4+ T cells sorted from blood. Subset denoted: CD45RA+ positively selected. The clonotype comes from a man aged 18 to 30 in good health. The CDR3 region is CASSFLFQGDNYGYTF. The CDR3, as DNA: TGTGCCAGCAGTTTTCTTTTCCAGGGGGACAACTATGGCTACACCTTC.